This T cell receptor beta chain emerged from a study of regulatory T cells in long-lasting Graves disease. Researchers made TCR beta libraries by using iRepertoire HTBI primers and running Arm-PCR on CDR3 regions. TCRdb analysed the multiplex PCR reads with MiXCR anew, one entry per CDR3 protein. This table holds fewer than 350,000 distinct CDR3 sequences, 15% to 20% found once. The table lists this clonotype with many counts. Time point denoted: newly diagnosed GD, antithyroid drugs for less than 3 months. Generation of the TCR library employed RNA extracted from PBMCs. Trimming stripped 8 bases from V and 5 bases from J, with 15 bases between. The CDR3 spans 13 residues. Germline V gives CDR1 SGHAT, CDR2 FQNNGV.

Sequences were derived from peripheral blood mononuclear cells (PBMCs), sampled at new diagnosis, from a patient treated with antithyroid drugs. This TCR was sampled from a female donor with Graves disease. The J gene is TRBJ1-2, the V gene TRBV11-2, with D maybe TRBD1 (5 bases). The CDR3 is CASSFGGGYGYTF. The CDR3 bases are TGTGCCAGCTCCTTCGGGGGGGGGTATGGCTACACCTTC.